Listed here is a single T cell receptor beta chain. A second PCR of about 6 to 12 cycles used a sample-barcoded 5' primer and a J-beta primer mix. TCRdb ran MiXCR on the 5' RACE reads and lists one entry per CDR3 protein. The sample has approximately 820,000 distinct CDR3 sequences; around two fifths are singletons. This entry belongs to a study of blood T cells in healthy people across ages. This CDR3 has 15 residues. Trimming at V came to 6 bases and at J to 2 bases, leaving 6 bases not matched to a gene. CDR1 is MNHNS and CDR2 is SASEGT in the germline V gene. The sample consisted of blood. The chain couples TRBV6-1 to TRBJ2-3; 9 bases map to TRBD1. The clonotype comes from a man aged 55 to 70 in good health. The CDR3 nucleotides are TGTGCCAGCAGGCACAGGGGGCGCGACACAGATACGCAGTATTTT. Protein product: CASRHRGRDTDTQYF.